This T cell receptor beta chain was found in a study of blood T cell repertoires in COVID-19 (TCRdb year 2020). Some background on the complete study: The collaborator samples originated in the United States, Italy and Spain and spanned the acute and convalescent phases of COVID-19. A de-identified subject ID, COVID-19 status, age in years and sex were almost always included in the sample metadata. The samples were drawn from the first 160 participants of the ongoing ImmuneRACE study and from some 1,300 subjects provided by 6 global collaborators. HLA class I and class II types, where available, came from metadata supplied by the sample provider rather than from assay-based typing. Deeply sampled blood TCRbeta repertoires from subjects exposed to, actively infected with, or recovered from COVID-19 were included in the dataset. A freely available public database, intended as a resource for researchers studying the immune response to SARS-CoV-2, is where the repertoires were released. The material from the prospective study consisted of cDNA or gDNA derived from T cells, B-cell-depleted T cells, or PBMCs.

The immunoSEQ Assay, a bias-controlled multiplex PCR, was used to amplify TCRbeta CDR3 regions from genomic DNA. Per the authors' processing: Nucleated cell counts per sample were estimated from amplification of reference gene primers within the assay. Sequence reads were collapsed and filtered to measure the absolute abundance of every unique TCRbeta CDR3 rearrangement. Productive Simpson clonality was computed per sample as the square root of Simpson's diversity index over productive rearrangements. As stored in TCRdb, this immuneACCESS dataset retains in-frame rearrangements with V and J assigned. A fraction of the clones does not appear; measured against another copy, unresolved V genes explain less than half of the discrepancy, and the remainder lacks a known reason. The DNA gave D and trimming, while V, J and clone size come from that table. This sample gives some 120,000 clones in total; about three quarters of them show up just once. The ten largest clones add up to 2% to 2.5% of the sample.

The CDR3 runs 14 amino acids, cysteine and phenylalanine included. Only the CDR3 DNA stays, 42 bases, in frame from base 1. CDR1 is given as SNHLY and CDR2 as FYNNEI, both from the germline V gene. V is cut by 6 bases and J by 0 bases, and the space between the germline ends is 8 bases. Whole blood was collected in K2EDTA tubes by collaborating institutions according to the institutions' own protocols. For TCRbeta analysis, collaborator samples were shipped as frozen whole blood, as isolated PBMCs, or as DNA extracted from either sample type. Overall results and qualifications from the work: Clinical and demographic metadata were provided uncurated, with the amount varying by source and participant.

With regard to this clone: The specificity of this receptor is unknown. No per-base quality is available; no much larger clone lies one base away.

The chain joins TRBV2 to TRBJ1-4; confidence is insufficient to name the D gene. This sequence originates from a woman in her sixties or seventies with acute or convalescent COVID-19. Sequenced: peripheral blood. The CDR3 protein: CASREVATNEKLFF. The DNA sequence follows: TGTGCCAGCAGGGAGGTCGCAACTAATGAAAAACTGTTTTTT. Supplemented by the reference TRBV2 and TRBJ1-4 proteins around the CDR3, the complete variable domain is EPEVTQTPSHQVTQMGQEVILRCVPISNHLYFYWYRQILGQKVEFLVSFYNNEISEKSEIFDDQFSVERPDGSNFTLKIRSTKLEDSAMYFCASREVATNEKLFFGSGTQLSVL.